The next 28 T cell receptor beta chains were all read from a single sample in a study of graft-versus-host responses after intestinal transplantation. TCRdb's table, derived via immunoSEQ multiplex PCR, lists solely in-frame clones and lacks some. The table has about 93,000 clones, roughly 91% seen once. These receptors have no identified antigens. The material sequenced was unstimulated CD8+ T cells sorted from spleen or lymph node cells, taken before intestinal transplant. All receptors derive from a human donor who received an intestinal transplant.

The chain couples TRBV19 to TRBJ2-5, with D possibly TRBD2 on 5 matching bases. The J call may be incorrect, as the DNA end agrees better with TRBJ2-7. The CDR3 totals 12 residues. Germline CDR1 LNHDA, CDR2 SQIVND (reference sequence). The CDR3 is CASSWGADEQYF. The CDR3 DNA follows: TGTGCCAGTAGTTGGGGAGCCGACGAGCAGTACTTC.

The rearrangement uses TRBV13 and TRBJ2-7, with 7 bases matching TRBD1. Trimming removed 1 base from V and 1 base from J; junction bases left unmatched: 1. The CDR3 is 14 amino acids. Germline-derived CDR1 and CDR2 are PRHDT and FYEKMQ (reference sequence). The CDR3 sequence: CASSLEQGSYEQYF. The CDR3 DNA is TGTGCCAGCAGCTTAGAACAGGGGTCCTACGAGCAGTACTTC.

The chain uses TRBV30 and TRBJ1-1, with D possibly TRBD1 on 5 matching bases. Germline values: CDR1 GTSNPN, CDR2 SVGIG (reference sequence). This CDR3 region has 11 residues. V was cut by 7 bases and J by 2 bases, with 8 bases left in between. The chain's CDR3 is CALGLNTEAFF. CDR3 coding DNA: TGTGCCTTGGGGCTAAACACTGAAGCTTTCTTT.

This clone was observed once. The rearrangement uses TRBV2 and TRBJ1-2, with a tentative D call TRBD1 (5 bases). Trimming took off 2 bases at V and 7 bases at J, with 17 bases between the two ends. The germline V gene has CDR1 SNHLY and CDR2 FYNNEI. The length of the CDR3 is 15 residues. CDR3 DNA sequence: TGTGCCAGCAGTGAATGGGGCAGGTCGCTCCTTGGCTACACCTTC. Amino acid sequence: CASSEWGRSLLGYTF.

The chain has TRBV5-1 and TRBJ2-1; maybe TRBD2 (6 bases). CDR1 and CDR2 (germline): SGHRS, YFSETQ. The CDR3 is 14 residues long. The V end was cut by 2 bases, the J end by 4 bases, with 10 bases between. The CDR3 is CASSLASGYNEQFF. In nucleotides, the CDR3 is TGCGCCAGCAGCTTAGCCAGCGGGTACAATGAGCAGTTCTTC.

J is TRBJ2-7 and V is TRBV5-8; 9 bases are shared with TRBD1. This CDR3 is built from 14 residues. Germline V gene lookup returns CDR1 SGHTS and CDR2 YDEGEE. After removal of 5 bases from V and 1 base from J, the junction contained 4 bases not matched to a gene. In nucleotides, the CDR3 is TGTGCCAGCAGTCCAGGGACAGGGTCCTACGAGCAGTACTTC. Translating it yields CASSPGTGSYEQYF.

The CDR3 loop reads CASSQVGGPSFRSPLHF. CDR3 DNA sequence: TGCGCCAGCAGCCAAGTTGGTGGGCCTTCCTTTAGATCACCCCTCCACTTT. The gene calls are TRBV4-1 and TRBJ1-6; D call uncertain. CDR1 and CDR2 from the germline V gene are MGHRA and YSYEKL. Trimming removed 1 base at V and 10 bases at J, with 20 bases between. The CDR3 runs to 17 residues.

The rearrangement uses TRBV5-6 and TRBJ1-2; D is possibly TRBD1 (6 bases). Germline CDR1 SGHDT, CDR2 YYEEEE. V lost 3 bases and J lost 7, with 13 bases in between. The CDR3 is made up of 13 amino acids. CDR3 in DNA: TGTGCCAGCAGCTACAGAGGGGGTTTTGGCTACACCTTC. It translates to CASSYRGGFGYTF.

The rearrangement links TRBV5-6 to TRBJ1-1; TRBD1 matches at 11 bases. Germline lookup yields CDR1 SGHDT and CDR2 YYEEEE. After removal of 4 bases from V and 4 bases from J, the junction contained 3 bases not matched to a gene. This CDR3 is built from 14 residues. CDR3: CASSAGTGGTEAFF. The CDR3 nucleotides are TGTGCCAGCAGCGCCGGGACAGGGGGCACTGAAGCTTTCTTT.

The V and J genes are TRBV4-1 and TRBJ1-1; no clear D gene. The CDR3 consists of 17 residues. Trimming stripped 1 base from V and 1 base from J, with 16 bases between. Germline CDR1 MGHRA, CDR2 YSYEKL. In DNA form, the CDR3 reads TGCGCCAGCAGCCAAGCCCTTCAGCGGGAGAGGAACACTGAAGCTTTCTTT. Amino acid sequence: CASSQALQRERNTEAFF.

V usage is TRBV9 and J usage is TRBJ2-7; the D gene is possibly TRBD2 (5 bases). Trimming left V 4 bases short and J 2 bases short, with 13 bases between. The CDR3 loop spans 14 amino acids. From germline, CDR1 is SGDLS and CDR2 YYNGEE. CDR3 sequence: CASSILELPYEQYF. The DNA for the CDR3 is TGTGCCAGCAGCATACTAGAGCTACCCTACGAGCAGTACTTC.

The rearrangement joins TRBV2 to TRBJ1-6, with 8 bases identical to TRBD1. CDR3 size: 19 residues. The V segment lost 1 base and the J segment 5 bases; nucleotides outside the gene matches: 13. Per the germline V gene, CDR1 is SNHLY and CDR2 is FYNNEI. As DNA, the CDR3 is TGTGCCAGCAGTGAAGGGGGGACAGGTCTAAAGGGCCATAATTCACCCCTCCACTTT. Amino acids: CASSEGGTGLKGHNSPLHF.

V gene TRBV6-1 combines with J gene TRBJ2-7; 14 bases match TRBD2. V lost 5 bases to trimming and J lost 6 bases; unmatched junction nucleotides: 3. CDR3 length: 14 residues. Germline loops: CDR1 MNHNS, CDR2 SASEGT. In DNA, the CDR3 is TGTGCCAGCAGTCGACTAGCGGGAGGGCTCGAGCAGTACTTC. This sequence encodes CASSRLAGGLEQYF.

The J gene is TRBJ2-7, the V gene TRBV19; D gene uncertain. V was pared by 5 bases and J by 2 bases, with 7 bases between. The CDR3 loop spans 12 amino acids. Germline CDR1 is LNHDA and CDR2 is SQIVND (reference sequence). The CDR3 is CASSASPYEQYF. The CDR3 region has the DNA TGTGCCAGTAGTGCAAGCCCCTACGAGCAGTACTTC.

This chain links TRBV4-2 with TRBJ1-2, with D unclear. This CDR3 has 16 residues. V gave up 0 bases and J gave up 4 bases, with 15 bases separating them. The germline gives CDR1 LGHNA, CDR2 YNFKEQ. The DNA for the CDR3 is TGTGCCAGCAGCCAAGAAATGGTCCCCCGGGGCTATGGCTACACCTTC. Translating gives CASSQEMVPRGYGYTF.

This chain links TRBV7-8 with TRBJ1-2; TRBD1 aligns across 8 bases. CDR3 size: 14 residues. CDR1 SGHVS and CDR2 FQNEAQ come from the germline V gene. V was clipped by 5 bases and J by 4 bases; unmatched bases: 6. The CDR3 sequence is CASSLTGEGYGYTF. CDR3 coding DNA: TGTGCCAGCAGCCTGACAGGGGAGGGCTATGGCTACACCTTC.

The rearrangement uses TRBV2 and TRBJ2-1; TRBD2 aligns across 7 bases. CDR3 size: 12 residues. Unmatched junction bases numbered 5, after V lost 8 bases and J lost 7 bases. Germline CDR1 is SNHLY and CDR2 is FYNNEI. The CDR3 DNA reads as TGTGCCAGCGCTAGACTAGCAAATGAGCAGTTCTTC. Its protein is CASARLANEQFF. Full variable domain (remainder filled in from reference TRBV2 and TRBJ2-1): EPEVTQTPSHQVTQMGQEVILRCVPISNHLYFYWYRQILGQKVEFLVSFYNNEISEKSEIFDDQFSVERPDGSNFTLKIRSTKLEDSAMYFCASARLANEQFFGPGTRLTVL.

The J gene is TRBJ2-3, the V gene TRBV7-9, with D perhaps TRBD1 (6 bases). The CDR3 length is 16 residues. Germline lookup yields CDR1 SEHNR and CDR2 FQNEAQ (reference sequence). V was trimmed by 5 bases and J by 0 bases, leaving 15 bases between them. CDR3 in amino acids: CASSVPQGASTDTQYF. The CDR3 DNA reads as TGTGCCAGCAGCGTCCCACAGGGAGCTAGCACAGATACGCAGTATTTT.

The rearrangement joins TRBV7-3 to TRBJ2-7; TRBD1 agrees at 8 bases. Germline V CDR1 and CDR2: SGHTA, FQGTGA. The CDR3 has 14 amino acids. V trimming: 5 bases; J trimming: 6 bases; junction bases outside the gene matches: 9. The CDR3 region has the DNA TGTGCCAGCAGCCCTACAGGGGGAGATGCCGAGCAGTACTTC. The encoded protein is CASSPTGGDAEQYF.

The CDR3 DNA is TGTGCCAGCAGCTTTCCGTCTAGCGGGGCTGGGGCCAACGTCCTGACTTTC. Amino acids: CASSFPSSGAGANVLTF. The V call is TRBV13, the J call TRBJ2-6; TRBD2 matches at 9 bases. CDR3 size: 17 residues. In germline, CDR1 is PRHDT, CDR2 FYEKMQ (reference sequence). V dropped 3 bases and J dropped 2; count of bases not matched to a gene: 5.

J is TRBJ1-4 and V is TRBV27, with a possible D match to TRBD1 (5 bases). V gave up 0 bases and J gave up 8 bases, with 13 bases separating them. Per germline, CDR1 MNHEY and CDR2 SMNVEV (reference sequence). The CDR3 has 15 residues. CDR3 sequence reads: CASSLSGGFGEKLFF. The CDR3, as DNA: TGTGCCAGCAGTTTATCGGGGGGGTTCGGGGAAAAACTGTTTTTT.

This clone was detected a few times. This chain links TRBV9 with TRBJ1-5; D is perhaps TRBD1 (6 bases). The length of the CDR3 is 15 residues. The V end was cut by 3 bases, the J end by 0 bases, with 10 bases between. Germline values: CDR1 SGDLS, CDR2 YYNGEE. CDR3 in amino acids: CASSDTGNSNQPQHF. The CDR3 DNA is TGTGCCAGCAGCGACACAGGGAATAGCAATCAGCCCCAGCATTTT.

The rearrangement joins TRBV7-6 to TRBJ2-1, with 11 bases that match TRBD1. The CDR3 has 16 amino acids. Germline loops: CDR1 SGHVS, CDR2 FNYEAQ. V shed 6 bases and J 6 bases; nucleotides not matched to a gene: 10. CDR3 residues: CASSAPGQGAFNEQFF. Here the CDR3 DNA reads TGTGCCAGCAGTGCACCCGGACAGGGGGCATTCAATGAGCAGTTCTTC.

This chain links TRBV27 with TRBJ2-1, with 8 positions matching TRBD2. From germline, CDR1 is MNHEY and CDR2 SMNVEV (reference sequence). The CDR3 extends over 14 amino acids. V shed 2 bases and J 9 bases; nucleotides not matched to a gene: 6. The CDR3 region has the DNA TGTGCCAGCAGTTTAGCGGGGGGCCATAGTGAGCAGTTCTTC. This encodes CASSLAGGHSEQFF.

V is TRBV28 and J is TRBJ2-2, with D maybe TRBD2 (6 bases). CDR1 is MDHEN, CDR2 SYDVKM, per germline. This CDR3 is built from 15 residues. V lost 4 bases to trimming and J lost 1 base, with 10 bases between them. CDR3 in DNA: TGTGCCAGCAGTTATCGCGGGAAGAACACCGGGGAGCTGTTTTTT. Protein: CASSYRGKNTGELFF. Based on the CDR3 plus reference TRBV28 and TRBJ2-2, the full variable domain is DVKVTQSSRYLVKRTGEKVFLECVQDMDHENMFWYRQDPGLGLRLIYFSYDVKMKEKGDIPEGYSVSREKKERFSLILESASTNQTSMYLCASSYRGKNTGELFFGEGSRLTVL.

The V and J genes are TRBV6-4 and TRBJ2-4; TRBD2 matches 7 bases. Per the germline V gene, CDR1 is MRHNA and CDR2 is SNTAGT. Trimming at V came to 0 bases and at J to 8 bases, leaving 4 bases not matched to a gene. The CDR3 consists of 14 residues. The CDR3 sequence: CASSDSAGEDIQYF. CDR3 nucleotide sequence: TGTGCCAGCAGTGACTCCGCGGGGGAGGACATTCAGTACTTC.

This chain connects TRBV6-1 to TRBJ2-7, with D tentatively TRBD2 (6 bases). Trimming stripped 8 bases from V and 0 bases from J, with 14 bases between. Germline CDR1 and CDR2: MNHNS and SASEGT. There are 14 residues in the CDR3. The CDR3 loop reads CASSEGPSSYEQYF. The CDR3 nucleotides read TGTGCCAGCTCGGAGGGGCCGAGCTCCTACGAGCAGTACTTC.

The chain uses TRBV7-9 and TRBJ1-1; D might be TRBD1 (5 bases). Germline CDR1 is SEHNR and CDR2 is FQNEAQ (reference sequence). There are 13 residues in the CDR3. V gave up 10 bases and J gave up 1 base, with 13 bases separating them. In nucleotides, the CDR3 is TGTGCCACCTTACGGGGGGAGAACACTGAAGCTTTCTTT. Translation gives CATLRGENTEAFF.